These T cell receptor beta chains were read from a single sample in a study of regulatory T cells in long-lasting Graves disease. TCRdb reprocessed the multiplex PCR reads via MiXCR and lists one record per CDR3 protein. Of approximately 350,000 distinct CDR3 sequences detected, approximately 16% appear once; the ten largest clones hold approximately 30%. These same records also appear under a second study, on T cells in Graves' hyperthyroidism and ophthalmopathy.

Sequenced here: peripheral blood mononuclear cells (PBMCs), sampled at new diagnosis, from a patient treated with antithyroid drugs. The receptors here all came from a man between 35 and 55 years old with Graves disease. Both conserved end residues are part of each CDR3. The D gene is left open where the match is weak. Some rows mark clone size as missing; the rest say once, few, many or name a class of expanded clone.

J gene: TRBJ2-3; clone size: few; D gene: NA; V gene: TRBV5-1; CDR3 protein: CASSLGLVTDSQYF; CDR3 DNA: TGCGCCAGCAGCTTGGGACTAGTAACAGATTCGCAGTATTTT
J gene: TRBJ2-3; clone size: many; D gene: TRBD1; V gene: TRBV11-3; CDR3 protein: CASKEGATDTQYF; CDR3 DNA: TGTGCCAGCAAAGAGGGGGCAACAGATACGCAGTATTTT
J gene: TRBJ2-7; clone size: few; D gene: NA; V gene: TRBV7-3; CDR3 protein: CASSFVQYF; CDR3 DNA: TGTGCCAGCAGTTTCGTGCAGTACTTC
J gene: TRBJ2-4; clone size: NA; D gene: TRBD2; V gene: TRBV27; CDR3 protein: CASSSTSVLAKNIQYF; CDR3 DNA: TGTGCCAGCAGCAGTACTAGCGTTCTAGCCAAAAACATTCAGTACTTC
J gene: TRBJ1-4; clone size: many; D gene: NA; V gene: TRBV28; CDR3 protein: CASMENVGSNEKLFF; CDR3 DNA: TGTGCCAGCATGGAGAATGTAGGGTCCAATGAAAAACTGTTTTTT
J gene: TRBJ2-1; clone size: many; D gene: NA; V gene: TRBV20-1; CDR3 protein: CSACRDLYNEQFF; CDR3 DNA: TGCAGTGCTTGTCGGGATTTATACAATGAGCAGTTCTTC
J gene: TRBJ2-1; clone size: few; D gene: TRBD1; V gene: TRBV12-3/TRBV12-4; CDR3 protein: CASRTGRNEQFF; CDR3 DNA: TGTGCCAGCCGGACAGGGAGGAATGAGCAGTTCTTC
J gene: TRBJ2-1; clone size: few; D gene: TRBD2; V gene: TRBV4-2; CDR3 protein: CASSPYGSGGSYNEQFF; CDR3 DNA: TGTGCCAGCAGCCCTTACGGTAGCGGGGGGTCCTACAATGAGCAGTTCTTC
J gene: TRBJ2-3; clone size: many; D gene: NA; V gene: TRBV7-2; CDR3 protein: CASSSLAGQQYF; CDR3 DNA: TGTGCCAGCAGCTCCCTGGCTGGACAGCAGTATTTT
J gene: TRBJ2-7; clone size: many; D gene: TRBD2; V gene: TRBV29-1; CDR3 protein: CSVAGGSEQYF; CDR3 DNA: TGCAGCGTTGCGGGGGGTAGCGAGCAGTACTTC
J gene: TRBJ2-6; clone size: many; D gene: NA; V gene: TRBV28; CDR3 protein: CASSFFSGANVLTF; CDR3 DNA: TGTGCCAGCAGTTTTTTCTCTGGGGCCAACGTCCTGACTTTC
J gene: TRBJ2-1; clone size: NA; D gene: NA; V gene: TRBV20-1; CDR3 protein: CSAGRDLKQFF; CDR3 DNA: TGCAGTGCGGGACGGGACTTAAAGCAGTTCTTC
J gene: TRBJ2-7; clone size: few; D gene: NA; V gene: TRBV30; CDR3 protein: CACYDRSYEQYF; CDR3 DNA: TGTGCCTGTTATGACAGGTCCTACGAGCAGTACTTC
J gene: TRBJ2-3; clone size: NA; D gene: NA; V gene: TRBV20-1; CDR3 protein: CSANLLAGITDTQYF; CDR3 DNA: TGCAGTGCCAACCTCTTGGCGGGGATCACAGATACGCAGTATTTT
J gene: TRBJ1-6; clone size: NA; D gene: NA; V gene: TRBV5-4; CDR3 protein: CASTRGRESSPLHF; CDR3 DNA: TGTGCCAGCACACGGGGCAGGGAGAGTTCACCCCTCCACTTT
J gene: TRBJ1-5; clone size: many; D gene: TRBD1; V gene: TRBV6-5; CDR3 protein: CASSLTSGTGRDQPQHF; CDR3 DNA: TGTGCCAGCAGTTTAACATCCGGGACAGGGAGGGATCAGCCCCAGCATTTT
J gene: TRBJ1-2; clone size: few; D gene: NA; V gene: TRBV20-1; CDR3 protein: CSARNRAGYTF; CDR3 DNA: TGCAGTGCTAGAAACAGGGCTGGCTACACCTTC
J gene: TRBJ1-5; clone size: many; D gene: NA; V gene: TRBV7-2; CDR3 protein: CASSQGHRRNQPQHF; CDR3 DNA: TGTGCCAGCAGCCAGGGACACCGTCGAAATCAGCCCCAGCATTTT